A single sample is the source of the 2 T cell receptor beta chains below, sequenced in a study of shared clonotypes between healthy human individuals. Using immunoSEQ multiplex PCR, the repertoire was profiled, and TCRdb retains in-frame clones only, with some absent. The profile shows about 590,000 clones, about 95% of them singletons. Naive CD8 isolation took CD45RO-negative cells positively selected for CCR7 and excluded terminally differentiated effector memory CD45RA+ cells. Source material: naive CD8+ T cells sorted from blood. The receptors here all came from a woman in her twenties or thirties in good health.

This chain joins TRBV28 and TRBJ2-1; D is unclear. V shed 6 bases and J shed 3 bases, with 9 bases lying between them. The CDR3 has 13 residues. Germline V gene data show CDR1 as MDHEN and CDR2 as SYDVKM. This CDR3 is CASSVGYYNEQFF. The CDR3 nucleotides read TGTGCCAGCAGCGTGGGGTACTACAATGAGCAGTTCTTC.

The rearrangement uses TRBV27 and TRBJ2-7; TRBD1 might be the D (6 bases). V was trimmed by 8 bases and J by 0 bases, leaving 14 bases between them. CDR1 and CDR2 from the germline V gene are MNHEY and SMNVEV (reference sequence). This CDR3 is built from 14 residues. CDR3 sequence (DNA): TGTGCCAGCGGCCAGACAGGATACTCCTACGAGCAGTACTTC. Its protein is CASGQTGYSYEQYF.